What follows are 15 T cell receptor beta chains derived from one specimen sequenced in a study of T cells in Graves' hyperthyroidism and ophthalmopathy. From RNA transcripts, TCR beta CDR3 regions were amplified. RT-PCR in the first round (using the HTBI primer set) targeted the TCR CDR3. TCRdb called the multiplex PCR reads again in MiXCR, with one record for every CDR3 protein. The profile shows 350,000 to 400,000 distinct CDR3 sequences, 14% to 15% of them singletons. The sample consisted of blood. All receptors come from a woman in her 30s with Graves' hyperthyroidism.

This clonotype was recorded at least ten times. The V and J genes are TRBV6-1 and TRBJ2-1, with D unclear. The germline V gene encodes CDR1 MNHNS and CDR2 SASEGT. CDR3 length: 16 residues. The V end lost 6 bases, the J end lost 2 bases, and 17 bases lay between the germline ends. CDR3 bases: TGTGCCAGCAGACCCCCATTCAGTGGGCCCTACAATGAGCAGTTCTTC. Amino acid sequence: CASRPPFSGPYNEQFF.

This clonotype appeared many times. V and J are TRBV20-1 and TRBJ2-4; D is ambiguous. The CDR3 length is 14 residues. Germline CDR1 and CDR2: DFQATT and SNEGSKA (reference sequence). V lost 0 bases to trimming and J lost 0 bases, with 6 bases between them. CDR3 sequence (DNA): TGCAGTGCTAGAGATTACCTAGCCAAAAACATTCAGTACTTC. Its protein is CSARDYLAKNIQYF.

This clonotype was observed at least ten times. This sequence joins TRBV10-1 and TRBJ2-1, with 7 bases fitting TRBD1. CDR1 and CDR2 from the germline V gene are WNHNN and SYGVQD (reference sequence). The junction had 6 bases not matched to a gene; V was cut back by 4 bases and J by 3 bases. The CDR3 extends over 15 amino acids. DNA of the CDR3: TGCGCCAGCAGTGCGGACCGGGACAGCTACAATGAGCAGTTCTTC. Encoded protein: CASSADRDSYNEQFF.

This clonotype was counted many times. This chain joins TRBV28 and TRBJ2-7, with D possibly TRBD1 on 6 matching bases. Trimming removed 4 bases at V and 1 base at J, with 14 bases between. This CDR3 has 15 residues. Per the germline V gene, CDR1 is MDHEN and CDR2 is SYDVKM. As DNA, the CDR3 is TGTGCCAGCAGTTCTCTCGGGACATCTTCCTACGAGCAGTACTTC. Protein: CASSSLGTSSYEQYF.

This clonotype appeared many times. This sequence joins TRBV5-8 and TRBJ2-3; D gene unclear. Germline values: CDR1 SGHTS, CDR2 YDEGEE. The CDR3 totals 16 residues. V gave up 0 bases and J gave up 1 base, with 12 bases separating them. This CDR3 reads CASSLEGNLRTDTQYF. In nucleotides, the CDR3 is TGTGCCAGCAGCTTGGAAGGGAACTTACGCACAGATACGCAGTATTTT.

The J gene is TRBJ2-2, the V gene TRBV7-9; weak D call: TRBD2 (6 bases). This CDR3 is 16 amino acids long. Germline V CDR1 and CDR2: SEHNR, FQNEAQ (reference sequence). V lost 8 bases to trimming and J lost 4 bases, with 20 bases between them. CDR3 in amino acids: CASRPVGGTATGELFF. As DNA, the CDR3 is TGTGCCAGCCGGCCCGTAGGAGGGACGGCCACCGGGGAGCTGTTTTTT.

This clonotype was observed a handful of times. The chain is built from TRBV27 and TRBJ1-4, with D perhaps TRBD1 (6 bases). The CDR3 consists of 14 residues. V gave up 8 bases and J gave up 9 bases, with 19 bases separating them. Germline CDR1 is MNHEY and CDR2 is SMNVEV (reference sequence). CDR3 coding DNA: TGTGCCAGCCGCCCTGGGGGCGGTATTCAAAAACTGTTTTTT. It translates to CASRPGGGIQKLFF.

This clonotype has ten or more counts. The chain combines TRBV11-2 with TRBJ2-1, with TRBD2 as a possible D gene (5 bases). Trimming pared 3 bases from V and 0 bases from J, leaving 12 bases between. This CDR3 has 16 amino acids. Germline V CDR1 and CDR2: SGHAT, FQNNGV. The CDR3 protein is CASSFSSGNSYNEQFF. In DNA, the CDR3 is TGTGCCAGCAGCTTTTCTTCCGGGAACTCCTACAATGAGCAGTTCTTC.

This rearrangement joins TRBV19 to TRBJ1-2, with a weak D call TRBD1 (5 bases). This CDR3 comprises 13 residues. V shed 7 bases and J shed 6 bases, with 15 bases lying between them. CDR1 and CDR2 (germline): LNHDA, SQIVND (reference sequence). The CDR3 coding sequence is TGTGCCAGTATTCCCCCAGGGACGGATGGCTACACCTTC. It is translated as CASIPPGTDGYTF.

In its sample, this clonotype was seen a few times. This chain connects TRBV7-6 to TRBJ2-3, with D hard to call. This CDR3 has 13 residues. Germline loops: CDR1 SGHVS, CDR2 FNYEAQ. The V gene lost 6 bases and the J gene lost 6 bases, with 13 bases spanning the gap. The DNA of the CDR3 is TGTGCCAGCAGTGCAGACTGGTCTGATACGCAGTATTTT. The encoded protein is CASSADWSDTQYF.

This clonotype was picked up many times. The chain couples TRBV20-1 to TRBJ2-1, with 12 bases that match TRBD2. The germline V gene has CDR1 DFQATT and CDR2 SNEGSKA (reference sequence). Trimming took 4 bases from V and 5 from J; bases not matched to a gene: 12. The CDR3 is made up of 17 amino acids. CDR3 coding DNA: TGCAGTGCTACAACCTGGACTAGCGGGGCAACTGACAATGAGCAGTTCTTC. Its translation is CSATTWTSGATDNEQFF.

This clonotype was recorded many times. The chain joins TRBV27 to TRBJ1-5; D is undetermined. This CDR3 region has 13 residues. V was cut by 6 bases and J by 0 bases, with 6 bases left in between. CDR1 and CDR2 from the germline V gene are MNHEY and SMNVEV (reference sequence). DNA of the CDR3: TGTGCCAGCAGCAAGTATAGCAATCAGCCCCAGCATTTT. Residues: CASSKYSNQPQHF.

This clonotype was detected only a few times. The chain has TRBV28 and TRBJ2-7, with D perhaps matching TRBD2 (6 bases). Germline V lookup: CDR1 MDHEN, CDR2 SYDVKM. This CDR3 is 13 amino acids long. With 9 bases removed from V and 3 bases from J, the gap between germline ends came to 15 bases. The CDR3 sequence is CASAGTPDYEQYF. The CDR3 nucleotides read TGTGCCAGTGCCGGGACTCCAGACTACGAGCAGTACTTC.

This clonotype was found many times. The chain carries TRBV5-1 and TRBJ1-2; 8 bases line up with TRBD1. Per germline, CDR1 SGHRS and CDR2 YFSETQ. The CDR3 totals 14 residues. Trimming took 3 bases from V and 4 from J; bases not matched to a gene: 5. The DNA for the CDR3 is TGCGCCAGCAGCTCAACAGGGGGGGGCTATGGCTACACCTTC. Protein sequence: CASSSTGGGYGYTF.

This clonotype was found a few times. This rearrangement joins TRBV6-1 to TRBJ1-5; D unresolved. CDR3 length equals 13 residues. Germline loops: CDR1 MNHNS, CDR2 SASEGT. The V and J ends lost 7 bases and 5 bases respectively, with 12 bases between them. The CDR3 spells CASTRASYQPQHF. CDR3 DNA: TGTGCCAGCACGAGGGCTTCTTATCAGCCCCAGCATTTT.